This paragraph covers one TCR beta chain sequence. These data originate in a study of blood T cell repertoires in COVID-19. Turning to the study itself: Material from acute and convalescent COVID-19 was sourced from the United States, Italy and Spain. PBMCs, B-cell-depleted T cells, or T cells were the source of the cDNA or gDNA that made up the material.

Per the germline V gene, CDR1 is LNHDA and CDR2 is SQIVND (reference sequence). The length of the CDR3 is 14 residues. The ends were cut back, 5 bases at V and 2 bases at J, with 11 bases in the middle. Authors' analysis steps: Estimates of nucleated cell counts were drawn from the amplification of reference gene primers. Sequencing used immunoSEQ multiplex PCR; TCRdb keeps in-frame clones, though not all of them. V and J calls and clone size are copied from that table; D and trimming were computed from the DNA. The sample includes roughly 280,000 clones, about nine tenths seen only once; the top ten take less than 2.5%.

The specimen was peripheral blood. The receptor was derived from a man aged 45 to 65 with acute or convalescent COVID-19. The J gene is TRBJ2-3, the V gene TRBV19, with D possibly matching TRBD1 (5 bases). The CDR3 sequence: CASSFRQSTDTQYF. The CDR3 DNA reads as TGTGCCAGTAGTTTCCGACAGTCCACAGATACGCAGTATTTT.